Each of the 2 T cell receptor beta chains below was sequenced from the same sample in a study of T cells after yellow fever vaccination. In TCRdb, the 5' RACE reads were re-called with MiXCR into one record per CDR3 protein. The sample includes more than 50,000 distinct CDR3 sequences, 5.7% of them seen just once. Sequenced material: PBMCs, either bulk or a sorted T-cell subset (CD4+, CD8+, memory, or dextramer-sorted; not recorded which), taken on the day of the yellow fever booster vaccination. The receptors derive from a man between 18 and 29 years old who received the YFV17D yellow fever vaccine.

This clonotype has a count of ten or more. The chain carries TRBV7-2 and TRBJ2-1, with TRBD2 matching over 13 bases. CDR3 length: 13 residues. Germline V lookup: CDR1 SGHTA, CDR2 FQGNSA. With 7 bases clipped from V and 8 bases from J, the junction kept 2 bases outside the gene matches. In DNA, the CDR3 is TGTGCCAGCACGGGACTAGCGGGGCATGAGCAGTTCTTC. Translation: CASTGLAGHEQFF.

This clonotype was counted only a few times. V usage is TRBV14 and J usage is TRBJ2-5, with D maybe TRBD1 (5 bases). CDR1 SGHDN and CDR2 FVKESK come from the germline V gene. The CDR3 totals 15 residues. V was cut by 4 bases and J by 4 bases, with 16 bases left in between. This CDR3 reads CASSRTPQGLETQYF. The CDR3 DNA follows: TGTGCCAGCAGCCGTACTCCCCAGGGATTAGAGACCCAGTACTTC.